This paragraph covers one T cell receptor beta chain sequence. Germline CDR1 MDHEN, CDR2 SYDVKM. V shed 5 bases and J shed 10 bases, with 14 bases lying between them. This CDR3 is 12 amino acids long. The data were obtained in a study of blood T cell repertoires in COVID-19. Here immunoSEQ multiplex PCR was the method, and the copy in TCRdb shows in-frame clones only, minus some. In the table there are under 70,000 clones, more than 70% of which are singletons. Sample: peripheral blood. The rearrangement links TRBV28 to TRBJ1-2; D remains unclear. The TCR originated in a woman in her seventies with acute or convalescent COVID-19. CDR3 sequence: CASSPPMMSYTF. The DNA for the CDR3 is TGTGCCAGCAGTCCTCCTATGATGTCCTACACCTTC.